This T cell receptor (beta chain) was obtained from a study of OX40 agonist ivuxolimab in advanced cancers. Study conclusions and caveats: Clonal expansion was seen in CD4+ and CD8+ blood T cells by week 6 at 0.1 to 3.0 mg/kg.

Clones were read by immunoSEQ multiplex PCR, and TCRdb kept only the in-frame ones, dropping some. The table records 60,000 or so clones, more than 75% of them present only once. Individuals having autoimmune disease history or systemic immunosuppression were not enrolled. Regarding this clone: Its antigen is not known.

The receptor comes from an adult with an advanced solid tumor such as melanoma, head and neck, liver or kidney cancer. Sequences were derived from CD4+ or CD8+ T cells sorted from blood, sampled in a trial of the OX40 agonist ivuxolimab.

The CDR3 nucleotides read TGTGCTAGTGGTTCCGTCGGGGCCGGAGGAAACACCATATATTTT. As protein: CASGSVGAGGNTIYF. V is TRBV12-5 and J is TRBJ1-3; perhaps TRBD1 as D (5 bases). V was clipped by 4 bases and J by 4 bases, with 14 bases between them. There are 15 residues in the CDR3. Per germline, CDR1 LGHNT and CDR2 FRNRAP.